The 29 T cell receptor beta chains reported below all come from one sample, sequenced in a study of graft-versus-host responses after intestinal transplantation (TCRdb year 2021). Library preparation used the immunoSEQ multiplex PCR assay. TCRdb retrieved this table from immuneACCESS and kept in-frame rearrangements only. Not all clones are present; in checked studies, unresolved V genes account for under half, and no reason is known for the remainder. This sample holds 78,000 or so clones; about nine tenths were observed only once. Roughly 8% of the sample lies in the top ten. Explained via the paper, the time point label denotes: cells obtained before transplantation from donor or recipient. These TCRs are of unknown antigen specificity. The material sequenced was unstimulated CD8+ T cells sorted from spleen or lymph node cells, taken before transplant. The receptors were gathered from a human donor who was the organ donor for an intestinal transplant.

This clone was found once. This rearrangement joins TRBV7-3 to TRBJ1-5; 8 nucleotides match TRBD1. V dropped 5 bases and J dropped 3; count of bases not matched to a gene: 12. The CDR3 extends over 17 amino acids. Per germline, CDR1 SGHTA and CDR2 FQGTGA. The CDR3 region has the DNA TGTGCCAGCAGCCCTCTAGACAGGGGCTTTGACAATCAGCCCCAGCATTTT. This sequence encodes CASSPLDRGFDNQPQHF.

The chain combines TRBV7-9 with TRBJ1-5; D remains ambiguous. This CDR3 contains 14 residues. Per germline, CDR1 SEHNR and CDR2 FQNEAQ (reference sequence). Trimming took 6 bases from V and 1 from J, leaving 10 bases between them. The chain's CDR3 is CASSSEDSNQPQHF. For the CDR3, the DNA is TGTGCCAGCAGTTCGGAAGACAGCAATCAGCCCCAGCATTTT.

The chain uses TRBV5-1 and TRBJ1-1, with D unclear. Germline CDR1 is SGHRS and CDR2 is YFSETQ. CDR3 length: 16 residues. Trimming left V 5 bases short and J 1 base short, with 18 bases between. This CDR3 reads CASRAYPSGPNTEAFF. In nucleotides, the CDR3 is TGCGCCAGCAGGGCCTATCCCTCCGGGCCGAACACTGAAGCTTTCTTT.

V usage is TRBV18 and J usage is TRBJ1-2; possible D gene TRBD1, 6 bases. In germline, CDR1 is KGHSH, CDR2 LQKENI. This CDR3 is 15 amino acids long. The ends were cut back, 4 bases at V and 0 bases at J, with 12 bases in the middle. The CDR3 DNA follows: TGTGCCAGCTCACTATCAGGGACAACTAACTATGGCTACACCTTC. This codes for CASSLSGTTNYGYTF.

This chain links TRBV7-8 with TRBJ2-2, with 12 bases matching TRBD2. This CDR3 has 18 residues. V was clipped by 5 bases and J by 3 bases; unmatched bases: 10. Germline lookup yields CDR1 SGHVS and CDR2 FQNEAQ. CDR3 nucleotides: TGTGCCAGCAGCCGCCCCCAATCTAGCGGGGGGGACACCGGGGAGCTGTTTTTT. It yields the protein CASSRPQSSGGDTGELFF.

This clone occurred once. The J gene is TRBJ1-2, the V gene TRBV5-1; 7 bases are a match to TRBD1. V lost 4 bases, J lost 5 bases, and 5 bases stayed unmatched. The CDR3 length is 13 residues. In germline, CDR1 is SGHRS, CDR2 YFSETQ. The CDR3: CASSPTGVYGYTF. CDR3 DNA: TGCGCCAGCAGCCCTACAGGGGTTTATGGCTACACCTTC. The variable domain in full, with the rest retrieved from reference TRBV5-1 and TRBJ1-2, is KAGVTQTPRYLIKTRGQQVTLSCSPISGHRSVSWYQQTPGQGLQFLFEYFSETQRNKGNFPGRFSGRQFSNSRSEMNVSTLELGDSALYLCASSPTGVYGYTFGSGTRLTVV.

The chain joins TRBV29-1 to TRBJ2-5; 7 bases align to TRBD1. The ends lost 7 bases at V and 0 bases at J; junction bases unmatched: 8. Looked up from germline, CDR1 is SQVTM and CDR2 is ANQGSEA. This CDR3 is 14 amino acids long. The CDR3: CSADTGVNQETQYF. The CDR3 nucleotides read TGCAGCGCCGATACAGGGGTCAACCAAGAGACCCAGTACTTC. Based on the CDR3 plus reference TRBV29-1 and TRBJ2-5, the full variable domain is SAVISQKPSRDICQRGTSLTIQCQVDSQVTMMFWYRQQPGQSLTLIATANQGSEATYESGFVIDKFPISRPNLTFSTLTVSNMSPEDSSIYLCSADTGVNQETQYFGPGTRLLVL.

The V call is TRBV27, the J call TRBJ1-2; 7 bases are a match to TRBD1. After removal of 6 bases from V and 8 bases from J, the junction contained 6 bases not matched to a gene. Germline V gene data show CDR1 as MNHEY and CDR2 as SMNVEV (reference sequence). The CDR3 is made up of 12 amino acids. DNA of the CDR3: TGTGCCAGCAGAAAAGGGGGCATGGGCTACACCTTC. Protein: CASRKGGMGYTF.

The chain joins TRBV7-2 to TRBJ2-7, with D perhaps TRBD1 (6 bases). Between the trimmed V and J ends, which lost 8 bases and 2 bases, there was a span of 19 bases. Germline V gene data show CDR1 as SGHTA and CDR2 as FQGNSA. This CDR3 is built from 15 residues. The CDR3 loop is CASLETGPVTYEQYF. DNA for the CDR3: TGTGCCAGCTTGGAAACAGGGCCTGTGACCTACGAGCAGTACTTC.

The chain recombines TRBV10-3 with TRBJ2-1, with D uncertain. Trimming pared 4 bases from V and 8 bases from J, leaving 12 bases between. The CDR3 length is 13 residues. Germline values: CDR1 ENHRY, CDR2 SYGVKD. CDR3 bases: TGTGCCATCAGTGCTAGGTCTGGGGATGAGCAGTTCTTC. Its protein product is CAISARSGDEQFF.

CDR3 region: CASSVQSTDTQYF. The CDR3 DNA sequence: TGTGCCAGCAGTGTACAAAGCACAGATACGCAGTATTTT. V gene TRBV6-1 combines with J gene TRBJ2-3; D uncertain. This CDR3 has 13 amino acids. CDR1 and CDR2 (germline): MNHNS, SASEGT. V was cut by 4 bases and J by 0 bases, with 5 bases left in between.

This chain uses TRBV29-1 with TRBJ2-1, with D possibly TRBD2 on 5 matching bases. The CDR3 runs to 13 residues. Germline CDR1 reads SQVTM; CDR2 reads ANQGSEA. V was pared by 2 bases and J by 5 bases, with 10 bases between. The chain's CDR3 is CSVEKGGNNEQFF. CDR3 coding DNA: TGCAGCGTTGAAAAAGGAGGTAACAATGAGCAGTTCTTC.

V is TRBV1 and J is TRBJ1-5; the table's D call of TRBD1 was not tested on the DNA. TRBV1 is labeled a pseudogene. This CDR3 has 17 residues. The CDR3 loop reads CTSSQDGEQGRNQPQHF. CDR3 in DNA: TGCACCAGCAGCCAAGATGGGGAACAGGGACGAAATCAGCCCCAGCATTTT.

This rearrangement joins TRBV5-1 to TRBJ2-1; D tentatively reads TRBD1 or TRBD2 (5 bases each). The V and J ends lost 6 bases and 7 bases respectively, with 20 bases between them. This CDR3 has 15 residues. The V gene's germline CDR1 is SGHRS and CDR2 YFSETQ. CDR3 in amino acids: CASTPGRGEWNEQFF. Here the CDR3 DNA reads TGCGCCAGCACCCCTGGGAGAGGGGAGTGGAATGAGCAGTTCTTC. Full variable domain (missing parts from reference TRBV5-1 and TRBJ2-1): KAGVTQTPRYLIKTRGQQVTLSCSPISGHRSVSWYQQTPGQGLQFLFEYFSETQRNKGNFPGRFSGRQFSNSRSEMNVSTLELGDSALYLCASTPGRGEWNEQFFGPGTRLTVL.

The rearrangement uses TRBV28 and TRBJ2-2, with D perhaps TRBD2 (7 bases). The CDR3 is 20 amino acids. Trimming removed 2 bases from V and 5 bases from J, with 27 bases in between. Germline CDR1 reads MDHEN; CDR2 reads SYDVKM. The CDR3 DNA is TGTGCCAGCAGTTTAGAGGGGGTGGCGGGGGCCAAAAGGAGGACCGGGGAGCTGTTTTTT. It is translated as CASSLEGVAGAKRRTGELFF.

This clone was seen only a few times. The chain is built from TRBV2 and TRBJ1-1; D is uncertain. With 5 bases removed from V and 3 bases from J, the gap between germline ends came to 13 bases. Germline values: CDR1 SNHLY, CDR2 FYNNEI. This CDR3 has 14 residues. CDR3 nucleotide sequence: TGTGCCAGCAGTCGGATTTGGGAGGACACTGAAGCTTTCTTT. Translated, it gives CASSRIWEDTEAFF.

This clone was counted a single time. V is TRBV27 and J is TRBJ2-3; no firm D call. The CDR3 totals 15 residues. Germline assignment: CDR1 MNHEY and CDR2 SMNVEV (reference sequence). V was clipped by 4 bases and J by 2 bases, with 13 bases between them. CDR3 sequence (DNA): TGTGCCAGCAGTTCTTTAAGCAGTCCCACAGATACGCAGTATTTT. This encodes CASSSLSSPTDTQYF.

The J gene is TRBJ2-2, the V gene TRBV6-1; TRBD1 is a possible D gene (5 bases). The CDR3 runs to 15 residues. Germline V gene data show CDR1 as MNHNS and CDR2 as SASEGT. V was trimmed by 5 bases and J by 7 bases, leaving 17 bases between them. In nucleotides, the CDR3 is TGTGCCAGCAGTCTTGTCAGGGTCGCTGGCGGGGAGCTGTTTTTT. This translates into CASSLVRVAGGELFF.

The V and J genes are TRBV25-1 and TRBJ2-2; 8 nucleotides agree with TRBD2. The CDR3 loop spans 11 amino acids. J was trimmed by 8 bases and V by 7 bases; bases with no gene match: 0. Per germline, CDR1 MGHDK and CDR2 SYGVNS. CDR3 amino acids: CASIAGGELFF. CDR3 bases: TGTGCCAGCATAGCGGGGGGGGAGCTGTTTTTT.

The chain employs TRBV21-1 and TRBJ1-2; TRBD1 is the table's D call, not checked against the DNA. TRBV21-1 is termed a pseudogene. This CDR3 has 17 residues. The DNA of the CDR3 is TGTGCCAGCAGCAAAGGGGGCCTGGACAGGGGCCCCTATGGCTACACCTTC. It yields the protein CASSKGGLDRGPYGYTF.

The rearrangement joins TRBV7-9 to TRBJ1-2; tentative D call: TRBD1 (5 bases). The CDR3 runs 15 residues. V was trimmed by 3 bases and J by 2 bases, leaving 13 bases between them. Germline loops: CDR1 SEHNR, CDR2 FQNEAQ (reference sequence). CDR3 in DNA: TGTGCCAGCAGCTTCGGGACCCAAGGGAACTATGGCTACACCTTC. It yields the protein CASSFGTQGNYGYTF. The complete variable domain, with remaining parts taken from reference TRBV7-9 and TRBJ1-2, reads DTGVSQNPRHKITKRGQNVTFRCDPISEHNRLYWYRQTLGQGPEFLTYFQNEAQLEKSRLLSDRFSAERPKGSFSTLEIQRTEQGDSAMYLCASSFGTQGNYGYTFGSGTRLTVV.

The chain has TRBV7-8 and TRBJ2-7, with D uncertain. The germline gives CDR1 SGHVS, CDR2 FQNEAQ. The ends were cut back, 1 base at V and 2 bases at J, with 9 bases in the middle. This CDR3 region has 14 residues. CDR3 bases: TGTGCCAGCAGCTTAGTAATAGGTCCCTACGAGCAGTACTTC. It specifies CASSLVIGPYEQYF. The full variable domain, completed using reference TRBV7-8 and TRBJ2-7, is GAGVSQSPRYKVAKRGQDVALRCDPISGHVSLFWYQQALGQGPEFLTYFQNEAQLDKSGLPSDRFFAERPEGSVSTLKIQRTQQEDSAVYLCASSLVIGPYEQYFGPGTRLTVT.

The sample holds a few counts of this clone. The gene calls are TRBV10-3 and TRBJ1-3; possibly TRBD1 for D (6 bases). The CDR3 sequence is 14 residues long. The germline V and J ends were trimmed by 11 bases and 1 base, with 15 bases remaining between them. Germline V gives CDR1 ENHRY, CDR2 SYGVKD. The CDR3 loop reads CAAQQGRSGNTIYF. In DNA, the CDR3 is TGTGCCGCCCAACAGGGCAGGTCTGGAAACACCATATATTTT.

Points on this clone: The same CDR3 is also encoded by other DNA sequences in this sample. The CDR3 is CASSLQVNTEAFF. Here the CDR3 DNA reads TGTGCCAGCAGTCTCCAGGTGAACACTGAAGCTTTCTTT. The chain has TRBV27 and TRBJ1-1, with no clear D. This CDR3 has 13 amino acids. Germline V gives CDR1 MNHEY, CDR2 SMNVEV (reference sequence). Trimming shortened V by 5 bases and J by 0 bases, and 7 bases separated the two germline ends.

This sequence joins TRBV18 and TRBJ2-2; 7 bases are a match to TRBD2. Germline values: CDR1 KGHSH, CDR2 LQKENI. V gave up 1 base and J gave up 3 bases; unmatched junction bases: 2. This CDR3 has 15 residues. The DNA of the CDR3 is TGTGCCAGCTCACCACGACTAGCCCACACCGGGGAGCTGTTTTTT. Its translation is CASSPRLAHTGELFF. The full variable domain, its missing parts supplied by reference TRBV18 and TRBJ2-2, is NAGVMQNPRHLVRRRGQEARLRCSPMKGHSHVYWYRQLPEEGLKFMVYLQKENIIDESGMPKERFSAEFPKEGPSILRIQQVVRGDSAAYFCASSPRLAHTGELFFGEGSRLTVL.

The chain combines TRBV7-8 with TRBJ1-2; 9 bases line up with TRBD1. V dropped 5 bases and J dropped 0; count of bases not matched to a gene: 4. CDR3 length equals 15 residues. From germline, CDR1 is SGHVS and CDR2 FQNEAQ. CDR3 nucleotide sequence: TGTGCCAGCAGCGTCGACAGGGGGTCTAACTATGGCTACACCTTC. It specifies CASSVDRGSNYGYTF.

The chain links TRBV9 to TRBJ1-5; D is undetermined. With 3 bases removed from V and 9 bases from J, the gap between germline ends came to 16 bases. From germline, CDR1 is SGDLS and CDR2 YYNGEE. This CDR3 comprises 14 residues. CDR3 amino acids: CASSAEDGDPPQHF. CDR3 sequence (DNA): TGTGCCAGCAGCGCCGAGGACGGCGACCCGCCCCAGCATTTT.

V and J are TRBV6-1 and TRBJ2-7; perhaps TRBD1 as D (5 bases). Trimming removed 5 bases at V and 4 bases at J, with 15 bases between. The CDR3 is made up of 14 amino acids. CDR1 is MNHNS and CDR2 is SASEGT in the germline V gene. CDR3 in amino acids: CASSPTSQGYEQYF. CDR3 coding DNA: TGTGCCAGCAGTCCAACCTCCCAGGGTTACGAGCAGTACTTC.

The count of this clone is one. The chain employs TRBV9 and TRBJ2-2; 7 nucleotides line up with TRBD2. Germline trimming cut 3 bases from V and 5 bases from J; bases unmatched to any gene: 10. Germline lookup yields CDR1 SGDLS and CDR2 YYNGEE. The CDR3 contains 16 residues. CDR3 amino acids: CASSDNLAEGTGELFF. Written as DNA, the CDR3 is TGTGCCAGCAGCGACAACCTAGCGGAAGGAACCGGGGAGCTGTTTTTT.